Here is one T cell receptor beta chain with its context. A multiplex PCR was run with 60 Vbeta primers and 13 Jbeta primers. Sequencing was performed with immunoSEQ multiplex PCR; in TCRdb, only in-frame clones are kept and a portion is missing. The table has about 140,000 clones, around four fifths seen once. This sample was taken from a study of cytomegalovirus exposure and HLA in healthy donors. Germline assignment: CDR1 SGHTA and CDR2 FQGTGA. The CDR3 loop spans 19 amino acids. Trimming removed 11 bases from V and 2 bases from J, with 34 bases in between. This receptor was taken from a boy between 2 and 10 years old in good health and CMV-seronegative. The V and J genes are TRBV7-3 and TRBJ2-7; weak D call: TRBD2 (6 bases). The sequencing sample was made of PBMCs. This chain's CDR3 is CAGGPLDSLASVGTYEQYF. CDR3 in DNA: TGTGCCGGCGGCCCCTTAGACAGTCTCGCTAGCGTCGGCACCTACGAGCAGTACTTC.